Below, one T cell receptor beta chain is given with its context. The entry originates in a study of blood T cell repertoires in COVID-19. Study at large: In each case, the material was cDNA or gDNA derived from T cells, B-cell-depleted T cells, or PBMCs.

Sequencing used immunoSEQ multiplex PCR; TCRdb keeps in-frame clones, though not all of them. The sample includes approximately 250,000 clones, approximately 90% of them seen just once. Participant ages covered 18 to 89 years across 20 to 25 US areas. Membership in each cohort depended on participant-reported clinical history. Sequencing used PBMCs or T cells enriched from blood (not recorded which). The sequence was collected from a woman aged 55-69 years in a cohort exposed to, infected with or recovered from COVID-19 (not recorded which).

CDR3 amino acids: CASSADRDSNEKLFF. For the CDR3, the DNA is TGTGCCAGCAGCGCAGACCGGGACAGTAATGAAAAACTGTTTTTT. V usage is TRBV7-2 and J usage is TRBJ1-4, with 7 positions matching TRBD1. The CDR3 runs to 15 residues. Germline V gives CDR1 SGHTA, CDR2 FQGNSA. V shed 5 bases and J 4 bases; nucleotides not matched to a gene: 7.